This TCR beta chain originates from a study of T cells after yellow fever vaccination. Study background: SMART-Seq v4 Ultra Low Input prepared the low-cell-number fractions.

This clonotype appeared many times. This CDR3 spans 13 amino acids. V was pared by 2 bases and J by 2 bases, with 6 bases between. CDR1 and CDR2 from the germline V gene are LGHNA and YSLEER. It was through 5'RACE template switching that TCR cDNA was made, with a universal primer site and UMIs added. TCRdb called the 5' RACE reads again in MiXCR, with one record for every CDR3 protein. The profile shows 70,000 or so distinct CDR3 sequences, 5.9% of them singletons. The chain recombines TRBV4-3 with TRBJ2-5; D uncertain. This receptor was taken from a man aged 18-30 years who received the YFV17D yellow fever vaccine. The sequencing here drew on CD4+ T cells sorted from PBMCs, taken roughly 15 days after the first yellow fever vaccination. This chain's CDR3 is CASSQRTQETQYF. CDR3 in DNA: TGCGCCAGCAGCCAACGAACTCAAGAGACCCAGTACTTC.